The 14 T cell receptor beta chains below were found in one sample sequenced in a study of shared clonotypes between healthy human individuals. Profiling relied on immunoSEQ multiplex PCR, and the TCRdb table lists in-frame clones only, not all of them. The data contain approximately 330,000 clones, around 70% of them seen just once; the ten biggest clones take up 10%. Sequencing was carried out using memory CD4+ T cells sorted from blood. As to subset: CD45RA-negative fraction. The receptor source for this set is a man aged 25 to 40 in good health.

V is TRBV10-3 and J is TRBJ2-1; 8 bases match TRBD1. This CDR3 spans 16 amino acids. Losses at the gene ends were 3 bases for V and 4 bases for J; bases not matched to a gene: 8. Germline V CDR1 and CDR2: ENHRY, SYGVKD. Here the CDR3 DNA reads TGTGCCATCAGTGATTGGGGACAGGCGTCATACAATGAGCAGTTCTTC. It codes for CAISDWGQASYNEQFF.

This chain connects TRBV5-5 to TRBJ1-2; 7 nucleotides agree with TRBD1. V lost 1 base and J lost 3; bases outside the gene matches: 3. CDR1 and CDR2 (germline): SGHKS, YYEKEE (reference sequence). This CDR3 is 14 amino acids long. CDR3 residues: CASSLTQGDYGYTF. CDR3 nucleotides: TGTGCCAGCAGCTTGACTCAGGGGGACTATGGCTACACCTTC.

This clone appeared once. The chain couples TRBV27 to TRBJ2-5; D gene uncertain. Germline V gives CDR1 MNHEY, CDR2 SMNVEV (reference sequence). Deletions cut 5 bases from V and 1 base from J, with 8 bases between. The CDR3 has 13 residues. The DNA for the CDR3 is TGTGCCAGCAGTAAATGGGGCCAAGAGACCCAGTACTTC. The encoded protein is CASSKWGQETQYF.

V gene TRBV28 combines with J gene TRBJ1-2; a possible D gene is TRBD1 (6 bases). This CDR3 is 14 amino acids long. The germline CDR1 and CDR2 sequences are MDHEN and SYDVKM. Trimming left V 8 bases short and J 7 bases short, with 20 bases between. Here the CDR3 DNA reads TGTGCCAGCGCTAGCCCCGGGGGCGCATCTGGCTACACCTTC. As protein: CASASPGGASGYTF.

The rearrangement uses TRBV7-2 and TRBJ2-1; 11 nucleotides align to TRBD2. V shed 5 bases and J 6 bases; nucleotides not matched to a gene: 9. The CDR3 is 16 residues long. CDR1 and CDR2 from the germline V gene are SGHTA and FQGNSA. The CDR3 region has the DNA TGTGCCAGCAGCCCGCTTAGCACTAGCGGGAGCAATGAGCAGTTCTTC. Translated: CASSPLSTSGSNEQFF.

This clone was seen repeatedly, ten times or more. The chain has TRBV5-4 and TRBJ1-2, with D possibly TRBD1 on 6 matching bases. The ends were cut back, 4 bases at V and 4 bases at J, with 17 bases in the middle. The CDR3 loop spans 15 amino acids. Per germline, CDR1 SGHNT and CDR2 YYREEE (reference sequence). CDR3 amino acids: CASSVGPGAPYGYTF. CDR3 nucleotides: TGTGCCAGCAGCGTCGGCCCAGGGGCGCCCTATGGCTACACCTTC.

The rearrangement uses TRBV5-1 and TRBJ2-6, with D uncertain. The V end was cut by 3 bases, the J end by 1 base, with 5 bases between. This CDR3 comprises 14 residues. Germline V gene sequence: CDR1 SGHRS, CDR2 YFSETQ. The chain's CDR3 is CASSYRSGANVLTF. The CDR3 nucleotides are TGCGCCAGCAGCTATCGGTCTGGGGCCAACGTCCTGACTTTC.

This chain links TRBV29-1 with TRBJ2-1; 13 bases agree with TRBD2. Germline V gene lookup returns CDR1 SQVTM and CDR2 ANQGSEA. J was trimmed by 2 bases and V by 4 bases; bases with no gene match: 2. The CDR3 is 15 residues long. DNA of the CDR3: TGCAGCGTTGCCGGGACTAGCGGGACCTACAATGAGCAGTTCTTC. It translates to CSVAGTSGTYNEQFF.

This clone was counted a few times. The chain links TRBV2 to TRBJ1-3, with a weak D call TRBD1 (5 bases). CDR1 SNHLY and CDR2 FYNNEI come from the germline V gene. With 4 bases removed from V and 3 bases from J, the gap between germline ends came to 7 bases. The CDR3 is 13 residues long. CDR3 nucleotide sequence: TGTGCCAGCAGTGCAGGGATTGGAAACACCATATATTTT. Its protein product is CASSAGIGNTIYF. Based on the CDR3 plus reference TRBV2 and TRBJ1-3, the full variable domain is EPEVTQTPSHQVTQMGQEVILRCVPISNHLYFYWYRQILGQKVEFLVSFYNNEISEKSEIFDDQFSVERPDGSNFTLKIRSTKLEDSAMYFCASSAGIGNTIYFGEGSWLTVV.

The chain uses TRBV9 and TRBJ2-5; D is uncertain. CDR3 size: 16 residues. The germline V and J ends were trimmed by 0 bases and 1 base, with 13 bases remaining between them. Germline loops: CDR1 SGDLS, CDR2 YYNGEE. Written as DNA, the CDR3 is TGTGCCAGCAGCGTAGGCGGCTTTTCCAGCCAAGAGACCCAGTACTTC. Translated: CASSVGGFSSQETQYF.

The rearrangement links TRBV7-9 to TRBJ2-3, with D possibly matching TRBD2 (6 bases). Germline V gene data show CDR1 as SEHNR and CDR2 as FQNEAQ (reference sequence). This CDR3 is built from 16 residues. V dropped 4 bases and J dropped 4 bases, with 18 bases sitting between them. The CDR3 DNA sequence: TGTGCCAGCAGCTCCCTGAGGGACTCCGGGGCAGATACGCAGTATTTT. Translating it yields CASSSLRDSGADTQYF.

The V and J genes are TRBV11-2 and TRBJ2-7; D unclear. Looked up from germline, CDR1 is SGHAT and CDR2 is FQNNGV. The ends were cut back, 5 bases at V and 2 bases at J, with 7 bases in the middle. The CDR3 runs to 12 residues. The CDR3 DNA reads TGTGCCAGCAGCCGAAGTCCCTACGAGCAGTACTTC. As protein: CASSRSPYEQYF.

Turning to this clone: Other DNA sequences in the sample encode the same CDR3. The rearrangement uses TRBV18 and TRBJ2-5, with 8 bases identical to TRBD1. The CDR3 has 14 amino acids. The trim removed 3 bases at V and 3 bases at J, leaving 3 bases unmatched. The V gene's germline CDR1 is KGHSH and CDR2 LQKENI. CDR3 amino acids: CASSPNRGKETQYF. The CDR3 DNA follows: TGTGCCAGCTCACCGAACAGGGGGAAAGAGACCCAGTACTTC.

This clone was counted only a few times. The CDR3 region is CASSFLSGGANYGYTF. CDR3 DNA sequence: TGTGCCAGCAGTTTCCTCTCGGGAGGGGCTAACTATGGCTACACCTTC. The chain uses TRBV27 and TRBJ1-2, with D tentatively TRBD1 (5 bases). CDR1 and CDR2 from the germline V gene are MNHEY and SMNVEV (reference sequence). CDR3 length: 16 amino acids. Trimming cost V 3 bases and J 0 bases, with 14 bases left between them.